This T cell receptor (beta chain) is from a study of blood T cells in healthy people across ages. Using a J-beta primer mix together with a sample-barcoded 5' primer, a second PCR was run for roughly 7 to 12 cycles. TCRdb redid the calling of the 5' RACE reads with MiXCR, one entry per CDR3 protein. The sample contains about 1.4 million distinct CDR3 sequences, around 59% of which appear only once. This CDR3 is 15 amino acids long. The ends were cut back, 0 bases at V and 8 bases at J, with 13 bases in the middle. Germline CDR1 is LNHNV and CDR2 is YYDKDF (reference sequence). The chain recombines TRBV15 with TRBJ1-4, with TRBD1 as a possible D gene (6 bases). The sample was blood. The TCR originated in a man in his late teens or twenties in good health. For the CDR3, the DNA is TGTGCCACCAGCAGAGATAGCACAGGGAGGGAAAAACTGTTTTTT. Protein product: CATSRDSTGREKLFF.